Listed here are 8 T cell receptor beta chains from one sample, sequenced in a study of molecular identifiers for immune sequencing clone quantification. TCRdb passed the PCR reads through MiXCR, listing each CDR3 protein once. This repertoire shows about 320,000 distinct CDR3 sequences, roughly 24% found once; its top ten account for 0.74%. Specimen: naive CD8+ T cells from blood, with Jurkat cell RNA spiked in. The subset is: FACS-sorted CD8+CD4-CCR7+CD45RA+ naive T cells. These receptors came from a human donor in good health. Some libraries in this study had Jurkat cell RNA spiked in.

There are a few counts of this clonotype. The genes are TRBV28 and TRBJ2-5; weak D call: TRBD2 (6 bases). The CDR3 contains 13 residues. Germline values: CDR1 MDHEN, CDR2 SYDVKM. Trimming took 3 bases from V and 5 from J, leaving 10 bases between them. CDR3 amino acids: CASSFSGVETQYF. The CDR3 region has the DNA TGTGCCAGCAGTTTTTCGGGGGTTGAGACCCAGTACTTC.

The table lists this clonotype with a few counts. This sequence joins TRBV7-6 and TRBJ2-1; 9 positions match TRBD2. Trimming at V came to 6 bases and at J to 3 bases, leaving 6 bases not matched to a gene. The CDR3 covers 15 residues. CDR1 SGHVS and CDR2 FNYEAQ come from the germline V gene. The CDR3 spells CASSPTSGLYNEQFF. CDR3 in DNA: TGTGCCAGCAGTCCGACTAGCGGCCTCTACAATGAGCAGTTCTTC.

As regards this clonotype: Since the CDR3 does not end with the conserved phenylalanine or tryptophan, this likely comes from a read error. The chain is built from TRBV4-1 and TRBJ1-1, with D unresolved. The CDR3 spans 16 residues. Germline V gives CDR1 MGHRA, CDR2 YSYEKL. The CDR3 coding sequence is TGCGCCTGCAGCCACCCCAACAGTCAAATGAACACTGAAGCTTTCTGT. Amino acid sequence: CACSHPNSQMNTEAFC.

This clonotype was counted at least ten times. This rearrangement joins TRBV4-3 to TRBJ2-3; D gene uncertain. Deletions cut 0 bases from V and 0 bases from J, with 7 bases between. Germline CDR1 is LGHNA and CDR2 is YSLEER. This CDR3 comprises 15 residues. Here the CDR3 DNA reads TGCGCCAGCAGCCAAGATCGGGCCAGCACAGATACGCAGTATTTT. The encoded protein is CASSQDRASTDTQYF.

There are many counts of this clonotype. This chain uses TRBV7-9 with TRBJ1-4, with a weak D call TRBD1 (5 bases). V lost 3 bases to trimming and J lost 6 bases, with 11 bases between them. CDR1 is SEHNR and CDR2 is FQNEAQ in the germline V gene (reference sequence). This CDR3 region has 14 residues. The CDR3 loop reads CASSFSGRDEKLFF. In DNA form, the CDR3 reads TGTGCCAGCAGCTTTTCAGGGCGAGATGAAAAACTGTTTTTT.

As concerns this clonotype: The junction and the germline gene differ at one end; a read error may be behind it. This chain joins TRBV14 and TRBJ2-7, with TRBD1 matching 7 bases. Germline loops: CDR1 SGHDN, CDR2 FVKESK. This CDR3 spans 14 amino acids. The CDR3: CASSDWDSSYERYF. The CDR3 DNA reads as TGTGCCAGCAGTGATTGGGACAGCTCCTACGAGCGGTACTTC.

CDR3 bases: TGTGCCAGCAGCTTAGGGAGGCCTCGGACCTACGAGCAGTACTTC. The encoded protein is CASSLGRPRTYEQYF. This chain links TRBV7-2 with TRBJ2-7; perhaps TRBD2 as D (5 bases). The germline gives CDR1 SGHTA, CDR2 FQGNSA. V gave up 1 base and J gave up 2 bases, with 12 bases separating them. This CDR3 is built from 15 residues.

A note on this clonotype: This sequence may be a read error, since a much larger clone differs from it by one base. The gene calls are TRBV7-8 and TRBJ2-7, with 9 bases identical to TRBD2. Germline V CDR1 and CDR2: SGHVS, FQNEAQ. J gave up 5 bases and V 5 bases, and 13 bases lay outside the gene matches. The CDR3 is made up of 16 amino acids. CDR3 in amino acids: CASSPWSSGGKHEQYF. As DNA, the CDR3 is TGTGCCAGCAGCCCCTGGAGTAGCGGGGGAAAGCACGAGCAGTACTTC.